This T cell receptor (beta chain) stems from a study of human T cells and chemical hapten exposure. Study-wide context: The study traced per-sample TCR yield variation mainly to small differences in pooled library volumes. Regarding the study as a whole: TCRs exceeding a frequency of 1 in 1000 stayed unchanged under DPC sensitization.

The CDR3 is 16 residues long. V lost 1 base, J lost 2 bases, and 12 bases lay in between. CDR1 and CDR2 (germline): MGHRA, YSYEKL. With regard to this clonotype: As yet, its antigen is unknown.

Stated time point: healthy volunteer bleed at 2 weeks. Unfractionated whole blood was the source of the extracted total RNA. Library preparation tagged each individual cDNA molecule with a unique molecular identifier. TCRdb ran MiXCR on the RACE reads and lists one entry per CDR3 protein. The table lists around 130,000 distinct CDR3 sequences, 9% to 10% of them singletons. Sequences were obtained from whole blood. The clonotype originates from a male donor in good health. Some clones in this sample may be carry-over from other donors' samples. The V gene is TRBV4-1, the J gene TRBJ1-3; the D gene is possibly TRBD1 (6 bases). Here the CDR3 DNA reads TGCGCCAGCAGCCAAGGGTCGGGGGCCACTGGAAACACCATATATTTT. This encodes CASSQGSGATGNTIYF.